A selection of T cell receptor beta chains follows, all from one sample in a study of T-cell reconstitution after alpha-beta-depleted transplantation in children. TCRdb passed the PCR reads through MiXCR, listing each CDR3 protein once. This sample has roughly 500,000 distinct CDR3 sequences, with 30% to 35% found just once. This specimen was PBMCs from the stem cell graft donor, taken from the stem cell graft. These receptors were obtained from a human donor who donated a stem cell graft to a child with aplastic anemia. The CDR3 runs from the conserved cysteine through the conserved F or W. Fields, in order: CDR3 DNA, CDR3 protein, clone size, J gene, V gene, D gene. The D gene is left open where the match is weak. Not all rows give a size; the values are once, few, many and, for expanded clones, a class.

TGTGCCAGCAGTTTAGCCCTTCTTAGCGGACTAAGCTCCTACAATGAGCAGTTCTTC | CASSLALLSGLSSYNEQFF | few | TRBJ2-1 | TRBV12-3/TRBV12-4 | .
TGTGCCAGCAGCCAAGCCATCAGCTACGAGCAGTACTTC | CASSQAISYEQYF | . | TRBJ2-7 | TRBV4-2 | .
TGCAGTGCGCCCCGGGACAGGGTATTGGAGACCCAGTACTTC | CSAPRDRVLETQYF | . | TRBJ2-5 | TRBV20-1 | TRBD1
TGTGCCAGCAGTTACCTGAACATGAACACTGAAGCTTTCTTT | CASSYLNMNTEAFF | . | TRBJ1-1 | TRBV6-2/TRBV6-3 | .
TGTGCCAGCAGCCCGACGGGCCCTGGGTACGAGCAGTACTTC | CASSPTGPGYEQYF | few | TRBJ2-7 | TRBV7-3 | .
TGCGCCAGCAGAAACGCTGGGTGGGGGAAACTGTTTTTT | CASRNAGWGKLFF | once | TRBJ1-4 | TRBV5-1 | .
TGTGCCAGCACTCCGCCGCGGGGTGAGCAGTTCTTC | CASTPPRGEQFF | few | TRBJ2-1 | TRBV7-2 | .
TGCGCCAGCAGCCAAGAGATCGGCGACTACAATGAGCAGTTCTTC | CASSQEIGDYNEQFF | once | TRBJ2-1 | TRBV4-1 | .
TGCAGTGCTAGAAGGGGTCAGGTTCTAGCTAACTATGGCTACACCTTC | CSARRGQVLANYGYTF | . | TRBJ1-2 | TRBV20-1 | .
TGTGCCAGTCAAAGAGGATGGGGAGGGCAAAATCAGCCCCAGCATTTT | CASQRGWGGQNQPQHF | . | TRBJ1-5 | TRBV19 | .
TGTGCCAGCAGCCTCCGGACAGTCCTGAACACCGGGGAGCTGTTTTTT | CASSLRTVLNTGELFF | . | TRBJ2-2 | TRBV9 | .
TGTGCCAGCAGCTCCACCCAACTAGCGGGGGACGAGCAGTACTTC | CASSSTQLAGDEQYF | few | TRBJ2-7 | TRBV7-2 | TRBD2
TGTGCCAGTAGTGGTCTAGCGGGAGACGATGAGCAGTTCTTC | CASSGLAGDDEQFF | once | TRBJ2-1 | TRBV19 | TRBD2
TGCAGCGCCCGACTAGCGGGAGAATACGAGCAGTACTTC | CSARLAGEYEQYF | few | TRBJ2-7 | TRBV29-1 | TRBD2
TGCGCCAGCAGGACTCGAAAAGGGACAGGGGACTATGGCTACACCTTC | CASRTRKGTGDYGYTF | few | TRBJ1-2 | TRBV5-1 | TRBD1
TGCAGTGCTAGAGAGCCCCGACAGGGCCGCGGCTACACCTTC | CSAREPRQGRGYTF | few | TRBJ1-2 | TRBV20-1 | TRBD1